This section outlines one T cell receptor (beta chain) sequence together with its context. This clone's antigen is unknown. Qualities for individual bases were not recorded, and no much larger clone is one base off. This record belongs to a study of blood T cell repertoires in COVID-19 (dated by TCRdb to 2020 to 2021). Study-level background: Samples covering the acute and convalescent phases of COVID-19 were provided by collaborators in the United States, Italy and Spain. The samples were drawn from the first 160 participants of the ongoing ImmuneRACE study and from under 1,500 subjects provided by 6 global collaborators. A freely available public database, intended as a resource for researchers studying the immune response to SARS-CoV-2, is where the repertoires were released. Subjects who had been exposed to COVID-19, were actively infected with it, or had recovered from it provided the deeply sampled blood TCRbeta repertoires that made up the dataset. Where available, HLA class I and class II types were obtained from metadata supplied by the sample provider rather than from assay-based typing. Sample metadata almost always included a de-identified subject ID, COVID-19 status, age in years and sex. The prospective study material was composed of cDNA or gDNA derived from T cells, B-cell-depleted T cells, or PBMCs.

Paper-wide results and their limitations: How much clinical and demographic metadata was included differed by source and by participant, and the metadata was provided uncurated.

Participants in the prospective study were enrolled through a virtual design, were aged roughly 18 to 100 years, and lived in about 25 United States geographic areas. To assign participants to cohorts, the prospective study relied on clinical history that participants themselves reported in a screening survey and a study questionnaire. ImmuneRACE Cohort 3 recovered participants were defined by two consecutive negative NP/OP PCR tests, healthcare professional clearance, or symptom resolution. Each participant in the prospective study had whole blood, serum and a nasopharyngeal or oropharyngeal swab collected by mobile phlebotomists. Prospective study participants could optionally give additional blood draws and questionnaires over an approximately two-month period. Before DNA extraction, blood samples from the prospective study were shipped at room temperature or frozen. TCRbeta CDR3 regions were amplified from genomic DNA by means of the immunoSEQ Assay, a bias-controlled multiplex PCR. Under the source paper's analysis protocol: Nucleated cell counts per sample were estimated from amplification of reference gene primers within the assay. To quantify the absolute abundance of each unique TCRbeta CDR3 rearrangement, sequence reads were collapsed and filtered. Productive Simpson clonality was computed per sample as the square root of Simpson's diversity index over productive rearrangements. The source is immuneACCESS, and TCRdb retained only in-frame sequences with V and J called. Part of the clones is not carried over; for the studies checked, unresolved V genes explain less than half of this, and the remainder is unexplained. That table is the source of V, J and clone size, and D and trimming were worked out from the DNA. This sample gives 200,000 to 250,000 clones in total; 70% to 90% of them show up just once. The ten largest make up approximately 10% of the sample.

The CDR3 numbers 13 residues from cysteine through phenylalanine. Only the CDR3 DNA stays, 39 bases, in frame from base 1. Looking up the germline V gene yields CDR1 SNHLY and CDR2 FYNNEI. The junction shows trimming of 10 bases on V and 4 bases on J, plus 16 bases between the germline ends. The receptor chain draws on TRBV2 and TRBJ1-1; possibly the D gene is TRBD1, per 5 matching bases. The sequencing sample was made of PBMCs or T cells enriched from blood (not recorded which). This clonotype originated in a young man who had recovered from COVID-19. The DNA sequence follows: TGTGCCACTACGTTGGGGGAGGGCACTGAAGCTTTCTTT. This is translated as CATTLGEGTEAFF.